This is a list of T cell receptor beta chains from one sample in a study of T cell changes during pregnancy in multiple sclerosis. The repertoire was sequenced with immunoSEQ multiplex PCR; TCRdb's copy has only in-frame clones and lacks some. The table includes about 40,000 clones, around 90% detected once. Specimen: CD8+ T cells from peripheral blood mononuclear cells, collected in the first trimester of pregnancy. The receptor set was obtained from a female donor with multiple sclerosis, enrolled in a pregnancy study. Each CDR3 is given with its conserved first and last residue. A D gene is named only where the DNA matches it firmly. Not all rows give a size; the values are once, few, many and, for expanded clones, a class.

TGTGCCAACACTAGCGGGTGGGACAATGAGCAGTTCTTC | CANTSGWDNEQFF | . | TRBV2 | TRBD2 | TRBJ2-1
TGCGCCAGCAGCCAACCCGTTGACACCGGGGAGCTGTTTTTT | CASSQPVDTGELFF | . | TRBV4-1 | . | TRBJ2-2
TGTGCCAGCAGTTACTCGGGGGACTGGGACGAGCAGTACTTC | CASSYSGDWDEQYF | once | TRBV6-5 | . | TRBJ2-7
TGTGCCAGCAGTCCCCGGGACAGGGAATACGAGCAGTACTTC | CASSPRDREYEQYF | . | TRBV7-9 | TRBD1 | TRBJ2-7
TGTGCCAGCGCTCTGCTACAGGGGGCCTACGAGCAGTACTTC | CASALLQGAYEQYF | few | TRBV6-5 | TRBD1 | TRBJ2-7
TGTGCCAGCAGTACACGGACAGGGGGCTTGCGTGGCTACACCTTC | CASSTRTGGLRGYTF | . | TRBV27 | TRBD1 | TRBJ1-2
TGTGCCAGCAGCCCCCCCGGACAGGGGGGGTTCTATGGCTACACCTTC | CASSPPGQGGFYGYTF | . | TRBV13 | TRBD1 | TRBJ1-2
TGCAGCGTCTCCTCATCGGGGGATTGGAGCACTGAAGCTTTCTTT | CSVSSSGDWSTEAFF | once | TRBV29-1 | . | TRBJ1-1
TGTGCCAGCTCACCACCGTTTAGTAGCACAGATACGCAGTATTTT | CASSPPFSSTDTQYF | . | TRBV18 | . | TRBJ2-3
TGTGCCAGCAGCCCCCCGAGGGAAGAGACCCAGTACTTC | CASSPPREETQYF | . | TRBV11-3 | . | TRBJ2-5
TGTGCCAGCAGCTTCAGGTCCTACGAGCAGTACTTC | CASSFRSYEQYF | . | TRBV5-5 | . | TRBJ2-7
TGTGCCAGCAGCTCCCGAGGAGATACGCAGTATTTT | CASSSRGDTQYF | . | TRBV11-2 | . | TRBJ2-3
TGTGCCAGCAGCTCGGGACTGACCTACGAGCAGTACTTC | CASSSGLTYEQYF | . | TRBV7-9 | . | TRBJ2-7
TGTGCCAGCAGTGAAGCGCCTTGGGAGGGAGGGGGAACTAATGAAAAACTGTTTTTT | CASSEAPWEGGGTNEKLFF | . | TRBV2 | . | TRBJ1-4
. | CASSLVGQGTYF | . | TRBV13 | . | TRBJ2-4
TGTGCCAGCAGTGGAGAACAGGGGGCCTATGGCTACACCTTC | CASSGEQGAYGYTF | . | TRBV6-6 | TRBD1 | TRBJ1-2
TGCGCCAGCAGCCAGCGCCCGACAGGCACCTACGAGCAGTACTTC | CASSQRPTGTYEQYF | . | TRBV4-1 | . | TRBJ2-7
TGTGCCAGCAGCCCGGGACAGGGGGCCGGGGAGCTGTTTTTT | CASSPGQGAGELFF | . | TRBV7-6 | TRBD1 | TRBJ2-2
TGTGCCAGCAGTTTATCGATTGGAGGGGGGGAGCTGTTTTTT | CASSLSIGGGELFF | once | TRBV27 | . | TRBJ2-2